The sequence of this T cell receptor (beta chain) was determined in a study of cytomegalovirus exposure and HLA in healthy donors. 13 Jbeta primers and 60 Vbeta primers were used for the PCR. Data came from immunoSEQ multiplex PCR; TCRdb stores just in-frame clones and leaves some out. The sample has 70,000 to 90,000 clones, around three fifths seen once. The CDR3 spans 13 residues. In germline, CDR1 is SQVTM, CDR2 ANQGSEA. V was pared by 3 bases and J by 9 bases, with 8 bases of the junction left unmatched. The chain is built from TRBV29-1 and TRBJ2-1; 7 positions agree with TRBD1. This clonotype originated in a woman between 40 and 55 years old in good health and CMV-seropositive. Sequencing was performed on PBMCs. The CDR3 protein is CSVEGTATLEQFF. CDR3 DNA sequence: TGCAGCGTTGAGGGGACAGCGACCCTTGAGCAGTTCTTC.